This T cell receptor beta chain was captured in a study of post-analysis software for immune sequencing data. Researchers reported that TCR beta cDNA libraries carried unique molecular identifiers. When about 0.85 to 11 million T cells were used, they gave about 540,000 cDNA molecules. TCRdb reanalysed the PCR reads using MiXCR and keeps one entry per CDR3 protein. The repertoire holds about 430,000 distinct CDR3 sequences, with approximately 38% as singletons. The V segment lost 6 bases and the J segment 4 bases; nucleotides outside the gene matches: 13. The CDR3 runs to 16 residues. CDR1 and CDR2 from the germline V gene are DFQATT and SNEGSKA (reference sequence). Study findings and constraints: Patients used about 5 TRBV segments, including TRBV5-6, TRBV5-1 and TRBV20-1, more often than controls. Same-batch preparations were strongly co-clustered by F measure. Controls showed significantly higher normalized Chao1 diversity than did multiple sclerosis patients.

This clonotype turned up a few times. The antigen is unknown. The rearrangement uses TRBV20-1 and TRBJ2-1, with 9 positions matching TRBD2. The clonotype comes from a girl aged 2-15 years with multiple sclerosis. The sequenced material came from blood. The CDR3 sequence: CSATPLGLAPYNEQFF. The CDR3 nucleotides read TGCAGTGCCACCCCCTTAGGACTAGCGCCTTACAATGAGCAGTTCTTC.